This passage covers 3 T cell receptor beta chains from one sample sequenced in a study of T cells in Graves' hyperthyroidism and ophthalmopathy. Template material for amplifying TCR beta CDR3 regions consisted of RNA transcripts. TCR CDR3 underwent first-round RT-PCR with the HTBI primer set. In TCRdb, the multiplex PCR reads were re-called with MiXCR into one record per CDR3 protein. Among more than 500,000 distinct CDR3 sequences listed, around 15% were seen once. Input material: blood. The receptor set was obtained from a woman in her thirties with Graves' hyperthyroidism.

The rearrangement links TRBV19 to TRBJ1-2; TRBD1 matches at 7 bases. The germline V gene has CDR1 LNHDA and CDR2 SQIVND (reference sequence). The CDR3 extends over 13 amino acids. J lost 4 bases, V lost 4 bases, and 3 bases had no gene match. CDR3 nucleotide sequence: TGTGCCAGTAGTAACCGGGACAGCTATGGCTACACCTTC. It is translated as CASSNRDSYGYTF. Full variable domain (remainder filled in from reference TRBV19 and TRBJ1-2): DGGITQSPKYLFRKEGQNVTLSCEQNLNHDAMYWYRQDPGQGLRLIYYSQIVNDFQKGDIAEGYSVSREKKESFPLTVTSAQKNPTAFYLCASSNRDSYGYTFGSGTRLTVV.

This chain links TRBV20-1 with TRBJ1-6, with 10 bases matching TRBD1. The CDR3 length is 13 residues. J was trimmed by 7 bases and V by 6 bases; bases with no gene match: 3. Per the germline V gene, CDR1 is DFQATT and CDR2 is SNEGSKA (reference sequence). The CDR3 reads CSARTGGNSPLHF. CDR3 DNA sequence: TGCAGTGCCAGGACAGGGGGAAATTCACCCCTCCACTTT.

This clonotype was detected ten times or more. As DNA, the CDR3 is TGCGCCAGCAGCGATATCAGGGGGGATTCTAATGAAAAACTGTTTTTT. Amino acids: CASSDIRGDSNEKLFF. This chain joins TRBV5-1 and TRBJ1-4; TRBD1 aligns across 7 bases. CDR1 SGHRS and CDR2 YFSETQ come from the germline V gene. CDR3 length equals 16 residues. The trim removed 4 bases at V and 3 bases at J, leaving 9 bases unmatched.